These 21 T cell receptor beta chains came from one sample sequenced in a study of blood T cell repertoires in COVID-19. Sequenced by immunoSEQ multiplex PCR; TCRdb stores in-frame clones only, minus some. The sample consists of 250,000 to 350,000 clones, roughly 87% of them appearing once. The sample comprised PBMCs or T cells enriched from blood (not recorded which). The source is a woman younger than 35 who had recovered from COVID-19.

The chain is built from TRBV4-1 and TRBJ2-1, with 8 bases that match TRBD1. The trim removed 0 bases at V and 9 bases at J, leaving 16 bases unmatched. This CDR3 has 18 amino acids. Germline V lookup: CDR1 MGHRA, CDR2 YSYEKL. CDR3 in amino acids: CASSQETRVGTGNSEQFF. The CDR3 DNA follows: TGCGCCAGCAGCCAAGAGACAAGGGTAGGGACAGGTAACAGTGAGCAGTTCTTC.

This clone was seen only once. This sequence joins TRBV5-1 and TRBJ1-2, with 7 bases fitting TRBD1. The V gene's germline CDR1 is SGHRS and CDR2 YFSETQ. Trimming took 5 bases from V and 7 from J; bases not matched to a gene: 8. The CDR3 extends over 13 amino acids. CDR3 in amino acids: CASSMRQGSGYTF. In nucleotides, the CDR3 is TGCGCCAGCAGTATGCGACAGGGCTCTGGCTACACCTTC.

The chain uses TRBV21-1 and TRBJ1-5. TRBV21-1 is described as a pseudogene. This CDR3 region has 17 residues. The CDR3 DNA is TGTGCCAGCAGCAAGAGGGAGGGGATCTATAGCAATCAGCCCCAGCATTTT. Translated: CASSKREGIYSNQPQHF.

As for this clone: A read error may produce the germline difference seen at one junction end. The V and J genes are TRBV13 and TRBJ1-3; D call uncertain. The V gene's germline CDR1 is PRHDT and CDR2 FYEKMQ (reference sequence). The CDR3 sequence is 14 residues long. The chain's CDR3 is CASNLLGRGNTIYF. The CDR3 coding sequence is TGTGCCAGCAACTTACTTGGGCGTGGAAACACCATATATTTT.

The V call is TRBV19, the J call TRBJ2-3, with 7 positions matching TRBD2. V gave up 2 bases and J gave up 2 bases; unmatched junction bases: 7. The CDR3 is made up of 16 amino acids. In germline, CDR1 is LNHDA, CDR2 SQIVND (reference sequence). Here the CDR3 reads CASSILGGGITDTQYF. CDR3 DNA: TGTGCCAGTAGTATATTGGGCGGGGGTATCACAGATACGCAGTATTTT.

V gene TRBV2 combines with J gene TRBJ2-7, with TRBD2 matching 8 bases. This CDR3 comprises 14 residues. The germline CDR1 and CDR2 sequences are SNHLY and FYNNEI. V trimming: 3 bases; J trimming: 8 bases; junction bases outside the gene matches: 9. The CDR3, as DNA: TGTGCCAGCAGTGACGGGGGGGGCACTTCAAAGCAGTACTTC. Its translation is CASSDGGGTSKQYF.

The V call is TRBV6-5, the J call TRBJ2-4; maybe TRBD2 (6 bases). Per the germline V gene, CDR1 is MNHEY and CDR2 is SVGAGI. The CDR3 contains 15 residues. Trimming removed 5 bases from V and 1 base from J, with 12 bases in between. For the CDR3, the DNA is TGTGCCAGCAGTCCTGGGGACTTTGCCAAAAACATTCAGTACTTC. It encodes CASSPGDFAKNIQYF.

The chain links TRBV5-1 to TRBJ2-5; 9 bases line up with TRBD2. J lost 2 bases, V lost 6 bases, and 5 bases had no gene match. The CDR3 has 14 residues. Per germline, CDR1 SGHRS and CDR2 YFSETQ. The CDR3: CASKSLAGQETQYF. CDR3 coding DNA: TGCGCCAGCAAAAGTCTAGCGGGACAAGAGACCCAGTACTTC.

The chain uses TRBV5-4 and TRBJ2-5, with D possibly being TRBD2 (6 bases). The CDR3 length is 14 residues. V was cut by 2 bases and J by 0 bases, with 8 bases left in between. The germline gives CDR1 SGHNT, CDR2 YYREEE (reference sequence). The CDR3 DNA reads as TGTGCCAGCAGCTTTGCTAGCGACCAAGAGACCCAGTACTTC. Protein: CASSFASDQETQYF.

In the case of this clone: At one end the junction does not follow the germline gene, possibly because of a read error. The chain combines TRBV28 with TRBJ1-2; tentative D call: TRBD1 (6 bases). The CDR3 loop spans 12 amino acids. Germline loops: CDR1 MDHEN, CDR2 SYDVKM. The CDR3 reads CASSPLGGKGDF. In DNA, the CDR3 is TGTGCCAGCAGTCCCCTTGGGGGCAAGGGGGACTTC.

The chain's CDR3 is CASSPGTGTTGELFF. The CDR3 nucleotides read TGTGCCAGCAGCCCTGGGACAGGCACCACCGGGGAGCTGTTTTTT. This chain connects TRBV7-8 to TRBJ2-2; 8 bases align to TRBD1. Germline values: CDR1 SGHVS, CDR2 FQNEAQ. J gave up 4 bases and V 5 bases, and 6 bases lay outside the gene matches. The CDR3 spans 15 residues.

CDR3 residues: CASSLERIGSPLHF. CDR3 bases: TGTGCCAGCAGCTTAGAGAGAATCGGTTCACCCCTCCACTTT. The rearrangement joins TRBV7-9 to TRBJ1-6; D uncertain. The CDR3 is made up of 14 amino acids. Germline V gene sequence: CDR1 SEHNR, CDR2 FQNEAQ (reference sequence). Trimming left V 1 base short and J 9 bases short, with 10 bases between.

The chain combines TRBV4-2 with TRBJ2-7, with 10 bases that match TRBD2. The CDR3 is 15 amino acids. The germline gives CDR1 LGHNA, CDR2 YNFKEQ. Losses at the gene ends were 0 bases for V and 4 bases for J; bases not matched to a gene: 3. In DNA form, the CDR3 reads TGTGCCAGCAGCCAAGAAACTAGCGGGACTTACGAGCAGTACTTC. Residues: CASSQETSGTYEQYF.

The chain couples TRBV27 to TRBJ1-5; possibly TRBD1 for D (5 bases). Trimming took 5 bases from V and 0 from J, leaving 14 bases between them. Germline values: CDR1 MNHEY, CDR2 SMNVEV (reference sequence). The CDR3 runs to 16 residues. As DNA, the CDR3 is TGTGCCAGCAGTCCCCACTGGGGGGATAGCAATCAGCCCCAGCATTTT. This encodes CASSPHWGDSNQPQHF.

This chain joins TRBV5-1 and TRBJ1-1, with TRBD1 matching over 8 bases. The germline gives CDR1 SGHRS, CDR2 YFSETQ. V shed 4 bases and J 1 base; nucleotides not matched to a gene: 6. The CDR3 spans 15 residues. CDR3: CASSEAGTGNTEAFF. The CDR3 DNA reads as TGCGCCAGCAGCGAGGCCGGGACAGGGAACACTGAAGCTTTCTTT.

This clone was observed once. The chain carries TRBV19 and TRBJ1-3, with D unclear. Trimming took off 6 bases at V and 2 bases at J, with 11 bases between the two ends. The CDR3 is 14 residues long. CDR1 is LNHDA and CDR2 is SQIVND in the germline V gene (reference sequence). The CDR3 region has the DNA TGTGCCAGTAGGTTCCGCGGCACTGGAAACACCATATATTTT. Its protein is CASRFRGTGNTIYF.

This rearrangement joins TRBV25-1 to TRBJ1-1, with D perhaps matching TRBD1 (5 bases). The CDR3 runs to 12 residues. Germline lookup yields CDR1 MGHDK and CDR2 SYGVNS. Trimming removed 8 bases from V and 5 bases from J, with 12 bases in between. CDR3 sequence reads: CASGTGSTEAFF. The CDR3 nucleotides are TGTGCCAGCGGCACAGGATCGACTGAAGCTTTCTTT.

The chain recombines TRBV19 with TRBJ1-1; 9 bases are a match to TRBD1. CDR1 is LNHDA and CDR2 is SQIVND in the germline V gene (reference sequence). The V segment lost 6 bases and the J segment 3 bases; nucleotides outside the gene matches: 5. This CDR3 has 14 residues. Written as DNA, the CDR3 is TGTGCCAGTAGGGAGACAGGGGGGGACACTGAAGCTTTCTTT. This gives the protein CASRETGGDTEAFF.

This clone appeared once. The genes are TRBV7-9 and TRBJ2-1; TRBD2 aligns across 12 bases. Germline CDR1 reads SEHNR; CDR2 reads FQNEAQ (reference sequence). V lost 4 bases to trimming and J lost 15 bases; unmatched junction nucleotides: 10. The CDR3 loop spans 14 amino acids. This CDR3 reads CASSSSLAGGARFF. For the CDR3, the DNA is TGTGCCAGCAGCTCCTCTCTAGCGGGAGGGGCTAGGTTCTTC.

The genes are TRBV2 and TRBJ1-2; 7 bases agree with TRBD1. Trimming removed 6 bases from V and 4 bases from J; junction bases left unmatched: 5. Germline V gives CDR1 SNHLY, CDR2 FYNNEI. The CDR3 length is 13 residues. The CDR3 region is CASSEGTAYGYTF. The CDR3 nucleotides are TGTGCCAGCAGCGAGGGGACAGCCTATGGCTACACCTTC.

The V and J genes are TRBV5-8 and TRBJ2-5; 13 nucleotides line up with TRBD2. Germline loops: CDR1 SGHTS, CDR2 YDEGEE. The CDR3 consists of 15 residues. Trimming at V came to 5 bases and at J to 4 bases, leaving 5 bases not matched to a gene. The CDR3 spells CASSGLAGVGETQYF. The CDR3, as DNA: TGTGCCAGCAGTGGACTAGCGGGAGTTGGAGAGACCCAGTACTTC.